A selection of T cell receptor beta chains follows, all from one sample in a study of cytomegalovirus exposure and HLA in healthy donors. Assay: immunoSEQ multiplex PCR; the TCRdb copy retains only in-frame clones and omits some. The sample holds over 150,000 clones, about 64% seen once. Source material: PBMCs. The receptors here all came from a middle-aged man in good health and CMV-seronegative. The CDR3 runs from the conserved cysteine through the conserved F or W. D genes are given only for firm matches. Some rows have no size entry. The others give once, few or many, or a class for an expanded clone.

TGTGCCAGCCTTTCGAGGGGGAACTATGGCTACACCTTC,CASLSRGNYGYTF,NA,NA,TRBV6-5,TRBJ1-2
TGTGCCAGTAGTATAAGTGGGCGAGGGAATTCCGGGGAGCTGTTTTTT,CASSISGRGNSGELFF,NA,NA,TRBV19,TRBJ2-2
TGTGCCAGCAGCTTAGTATCGGGTAGTGAAGCTTTCTTT,CASSLVSGSEAFF,NA,NA,TRBV11-2,TRBJ1-1
TGTGCCAGCAGTCCCGGGACAGGGGACCCCGGGGAGCTGTTTTTT,CASSPGTGDPGELFF,TRBD1,NA,TRBV11-2,TRBJ2-2
TGCGCCAGCAGCTTTCGTCCGGTACAGCAAGAGACCCAGTACTTC,CASSFRPVQQETQYF,NA,NA,TRBV5-1,TRBJ2-5
TGCGCCAGCAGCTTGTTGGGAGACACCGGGGAGCTGTTTTTT,CASSLLGDTGELFF,NA,NA,TRBV5-1,TRBJ2-2
TGTGCCAGCTCCCTTAGGGGACTCTTGAACACTGAAGCTTTCTTT,CASSLRGLLNTEAFF,NA,few,TRBV18,TRBJ1-1
TGTGCCAGCAGTGCCCGGGACACCTCCCGCACTGAAGCTTTCTTT,CASSARDTSRTEAFF,NA,NA,TRBV2,TRBJ1-1
TGTGCCATAACTAGCGGGGTCCCGGATACGCAGTATTTT,CAITSGVPDTQYF,TRBD2,once,TRBV10-3,TRBJ2-3
TGTGCCAGCAGTGAATGGTACAGGGGGTCCTACAATCAGCCCCAGCATTTT,CASSEWYRGSYNQPQHF,TRBD1,NA,TRBV6-1,TRBJ1-5
TGTGCCAGTAGTATGGGGTCGGGGAGAGATACGCAGTATTTT,CASSMGSGRDTQYF,NA,NA,TRBV19,TRBJ2-3
TGTGCCAGCAGCGTAGGACTAGCGGGGGGAGACACCGGGGAGCTGTTTTTT,CASSVGLAGGDTGELFF,TRBD2,NA,TRBV9,TRBJ2-2
TGCGCCAGCAGCTTGGAGGGGAATGGGGCCAACGTCCTGACTTTC,CASSLEGNGANVLTF,NA,NA,TRBV5-1,TRBJ2-6
TGCGCCAGCAGCTTGGCAGGGGACTATGGCTACACCTTC,CASSLAGDYGYTF,NA,NA,TRBV5-1,TRBJ1-2